The 21 T cell receptor beta chains below were found in one sample sequenced in a study of T cells in localized non-small cell lung cancer. Clones were sequenced by immunoSEQ multiplex PCR, and TCRdb holds only the in-frame ones, with some missing. The sample shows 130,000 or so clones, approximately 88% of them seen only once. The input for sequencing was peripheral blood, taken before any cancer treatment. These receptors originate from a female donor over 55 with stage I lung adenocarcinoma.

V gene TRBV28 combines with J gene TRBJ1-1; D is uncertain. V lost 10 bases, J lost 1 base, and 16 bases lay in between. Germline V gene lookup returns CDR1 MDHEN and CDR2 SYDVKM. The CDR3 extends over 14 amino acids. The CDR3 DNA reads as TGTGCCACCGAGACACTGGGCCGGAACACTGAAGCTTTCTTT. It yields the protein CATETLGRNTEAFF.

The rearrangement uses TRBV5-6 and TRBJ2-1; D possibly corresponds to TRBD1 (5 bases). The CDR3 spans 13 residues. The germline V and J ends were trimmed by 3 bases and 13 bases, with 17 bases remaining between them. Germline CDR1 SGHDT, CDR2 YYEEEE. CDR3 bases: TGTGCCAGCAGCTCCCAGGGCCAAAAACGTCAGTTCTTC. The encoded protein is CASSSQGQKRQFF.

V gene TRBV14 combines with J gene TRBJ2-1, with a possible D match to TRBD2 (6 bases). The CDR3 loop spans 14 amino acids. The germline V and J ends were trimmed by 4 bases and 6 bases, with 13 bases remaining between them. Germline V gives CDR1 SGHDN, CDR2 FVKESK. The CDR3 nucleotides read TGTGCCAGCAGCCCGACTAGTTCGGTCAATGAGCAGTTCTTC. This encodes CASSPTSSVNEQFF.

The gene calls are TRBV19 and TRBJ2-1, with D unresolved. Germline loops: CDR1 LNHDA, CDR2 SQIVND (reference sequence). V was clipped by 10 bases and J by 10 bases, with 11 bases between them. CDR3 length: 10 amino acids. CDR3 nucleotide sequence: TGTGCCATAGGCAACGGAGAGCAGTTCTTC. As protein: CAIGNGEQFF.

The CDR3 bases are TGCGCCAGCAGCCCAGGGACAGATAACACCGGGGAGCTGTTTTTT. It encodes CASSPGTDNTGELFF. V is TRBV5-1 and J is TRBJ2-2; 7 nucleotides align to TRBD1. Trimming removed 4 bases from V and 2 bases from J; junction bases left unmatched: 5. Germline V gives CDR1 SGHRS, CDR2 YFSETQ. The CDR3 spans 15 residues.

The gene calls are TRBV19 and TRBJ2-7; D perhaps matches TRBD2 (5 bases). The ends were cut back, 3 bases at V and 7 bases at J, with 16 bases in the middle. This CDR3 is 14 amino acids long. Per the germline V gene, CDR1 is LNHDA and CDR2 is SQIVND (reference sequence). CDR3 protein: CASSIRAEVSEQYF. DNA for the CDR3: TGTGCCAGTAGTATCCGAGCGGAAGTGTCAGAGCAGTACTTC.

The chain uses TRBV2 and TRBJ2-7; 12 bases map to TRBD1. Trimming at V came to 7 bases and at J to 4 bases, leaving 5 bases not matched to a gene. Germline CDR1 reads SNHLY; CDR2 reads FYNNEI. The CDR3 is made up of 14 amino acids. The CDR3 DNA reads TGTGCCAGCAAGCCGGGACAGGGGGCTTACGAGCAGTACTTC. Amino acid sequence: CASKPGQGAYEQYF. The full variable domain, in which reference TRBV2 and TRBJ2-7 provide the parts outside the CDR3, is EPEVTQTPSHQVTQMGQEVILRCVPISNHLYFYWYRQILGQKVEFLVSFYNNEISEKSEIFDDQFSVERPDGSNFTLKIRSTKLEDSAMYFCASKPGQGAYEQYFGPGTRLTVT.

The chain carries TRBV28 and TRBJ2-3; no definite D call. CDR1 MDHEN and CDR2 SYDVKM come from the germline V gene. This CDR3 contains 12 residues. With 5 bases removed from V and 3 bases from J, the gap between germline ends came to 6 bases. The CDR3 region is CASSLSTDTQYF. The DNA for the CDR3 is TGTGCCAGCAGTCTGTCTACAGATACGCAGTATTTT.

V usage is TRBV27 and J usage is TRBJ2-5, with 9 nucleotides matching TRBD2. Germline V gene lookup returns CDR1 MNHEY and CDR2 SMNVEV (reference sequence). V was clipped by 6 bases and J by 2 bases; unmatched bases: 7. The CDR3 runs 15 residues. The CDR3 loop reads CASSRGGDRQETQYF. CDR3 nucleotides: TGTGCCAGCAGCCGCGGGGGGGATAGGCAAGAGACCCAGTACTTC.

The CDR3 is CASSPGQNYEQYF. As DNA, the CDR3 is TGTGCCAGTAGTCCGGGACAGAACTACGAGCAGTACTTC. The gene calls are TRBV19 and TRBJ2-7, with 7 bases identical to TRBD1. V was clipped by 5 bases and J by 3 bases; unmatched bases: 4. CDR1 LNHDA and CDR2 SQIVND come from the germline V gene (reference sequence). CDR3 length equals 13 residues.

CDR3 loop: CASSPGQLAVNTGELFF. The CDR3 DNA is TGTGCCAGCAGCCCCGGCCAACTAGCGGTAAACACCGGGGAGCTGTTTTTT. The chain is built from TRBV5-8 and TRBJ2-2; TRBD2 matches at 8 bases. Germline V gives CDR1 SGHTS, CDR2 YDEGEE. The V segment lost 4 bases and the J segment 2 bases; nucleotides outside the gene matches: 10. There are 17 residues in the CDR3.

This clone was observed once. The chain combines TRBV19 with TRBJ2-7, with 10 bases aligning to TRBD2. V gave up 2 bases and J gave up 4 bases; unmatched junction bases: 5. CDR1 LNHDA and CDR2 SQIVND come from the germline V gene (reference sequence). The length of the CDR3 is 15 residues. The CDR3: CASSIRASGSYEQYF. CDR3 coding DNA: TGTGCCAGTAGTATACGGGCTAGCGGGAGTTACGAGCAGTACTTC. Combining the CDR3 with reference TRBV19 and TRBJ2-7 gives the whole variable domain DGGITQSPKYLFRKEGQNVTLSCEQNLNHDAMYWYRQDPGQGLRLIYYSQIVNDFQKGDIAEGYSVSREKKESFPLTVTSAQKNPTAFYLCASSIRASGSYEQYFGPGTRLTVT.

The V and J genes are TRBV7-3 and TRBJ2-1, with 8 bases identical to TRBD2. Germline V gene lookup returns CDR1 SGHTA and CDR2 FQGTGA. This CDR3 region has 15 residues. The V segment lost 3 bases and the J segment 3 bases; nucleotides outside the gene matches: 4. For the CDR3, the DNA is TGTGCCAGCAGCTTCGGGAGGGCCTTCTACAATGAGCAGTTCTTC. It encodes CASSFGRAFYNEQFF.

The chain has TRBV11-2 and TRBJ2-7, with 12 bases aligning to TRBD2. The CDR3 consists of 16 residues. In germline, CDR1 is SGHAT, CDR2 FQNNGV. J lost 7 bases, V lost 5 bases, and 12 bases had no gene match. The CDR3 sequence: CASSPVILAGGGEQYF. The CDR3 nucleotides are TGTGCCAGCAGCCCGGTAATACTAGCGGGAGGAGGTGAGCAGTACTTC.

The chain employs TRBV5-4 and TRBJ2-2; D perhaps matches TRBD2 (6 bases). The V and J ends lost 3 bases and 2 bases respectively, with 8 bases between them. This CDR3 spans 14 amino acids. Germline CDR1 reads SGHNT; CDR2 reads YYREEE (reference sequence). The DNA of the CDR3 is TGTGCCAGCAGCTCGGGAGATAACACCGGGGAGCTGTTTTTT. The encoded protein is CASSSGDNTGELFF.

V usage is TRBV6-5 and J usage is TRBJ2-1, with D perhaps matching TRBD2 (6 bases). This CDR3 comprises 13 residues. The V end was cut by 4 bases, the J end by 3 bases, with 7 bases between. Germline CDR1 is MNHEY and CDR2 is SVGAGI. This chain's CDR3 is CASSWGDYNEQFF. The CDR3 DNA reads as TGTGCCAGCAGTTGGGGGGACTACAATGAGCAGTTCTTC.

In its sample, this clone was seen a few times. The chain is built from TRBV5-4 and TRBJ2-3; 7 positions match TRBD2. Germline CDR1 reads SGHNT; CDR2 reads YYREEE (reference sequence). The CDR3 is 14 amino acids. V shed 3 bases, J shed 4 bases, and the junction held 5 bases outside the gene matches. As DNA, the CDR3 is TGTGCCAGCAGCTCCTGGGGGGGTCCAGATACGCAGTATTTT. It codes for CASSSWGGPDTQYF.

CDR3 residues: CASSGDTVSGNTIYF. For the CDR3, the DNA is TGTGCCAGCAGCGGGGACACTGTCTCTGGAAACACCATATATTTT. The chain links TRBV9 to TRBJ1-3; D perhaps matches TRBD1 (6 bases). Per the germline V gene, CDR1 is SGDLS and CDR2 is YYNGEE. The CDR3 runs to 15 residues. Trimming shortened V by 3 bases and J by 0 bases, and 10 bases separated the two germline ends.

This sequence joins TRBV7-9 and TRBJ2-1; D uncertain. This CDR3 has 13 residues. Germline-derived CDR1 and CDR2 are SEHNR and FQNEAQ (reference sequence). With 1 base removed from V and 5 bases from J, the gap between germline ends came to 6 bases. The CDR3 region is CASSLDWDNEQFF. DNA of the CDR3: TGTGCCAGCAGCTTAGACTGGGACAATGAGCAGTTCTTC.

The CDR3 DNA reads TGCAGCGCCGGGATGACAGGTCAAGAGACCCAGTACTTC. Translated: CSAGMTGQETQYF. The chain links TRBV29-1 to TRBJ2-5, with a tentative D call TRBD1 (6 bases). The length of the CDR3 is 13 residues. Germline CDR1 and CDR2: SQVTM and ANQGSEA. V shed 7 bases and J shed 2 bases, with 14 bases lying between them.

For the CDR3, the DNA is TGTGCCAGTAGTATAGGGGAAGAGACCCAGTACTTC. Its protein product is CASSIGEETQYF. V gene TRBV19 combines with J gene TRBJ2-5, with unresolved D. CDR3 length: 12 amino acids. Trimming removed 1 base at V and 3 bases at J, with 3 bases between. Germline CDR1 and CDR2: LNHDA and SQIVND (reference sequence). Complete variable domain (other parts from reference TRBV19 and TRBJ2-5): DGGITQSPKYLFRKEGQNVTLSCEQNLNHDAMYWYRQDPGQGLRLIYYSQIVNDFQKGDIAEGYSVSREKKESFPLTVTSAQKNPTAFYLCASSIGEETQYFGPGTRLLVL.